A selection of T cell receptor beta chains follows, all from one sample in a study of shared clonotypes between healthy human individuals. Generated by immunoSEQ multiplex PCR, the TCRdb table keeps only in-frame clones and is missing some. The table lists 550,000 to 600,000 clones, more than 95% of them singletons. The specimen was naive CD8+ T cells sorted from blood. The receptors come from a man in his thirties or forties in good health. Each CDR3 is given with its conserved first and last residue. The order of the fields is V gene, CDR3 protein.

v_call: TRBV21-1; cdr3_aa: CASSKYRGIGNTIYF
v_call: TRBV7-8; cdr3_aa: CASSRRRLAENSYEQYF
v_call: TRBV29-1; cdr3_aa: CSVEIPPGTGNTEAFF
v_call: TRBV7-9; cdr3_aa: CASSLAGTGGLSGANVLTF
v_call: TRBV29-1; cdr3_aa: CSVYQREQNTDTQYF
v_call: TRBV28; cdr3_aa: CASGTGTLDTEAFF
v_call: TRBV5-1; cdr3_aa: CASSDGTGTDTQYF
v_call: TRBV4-1; cdr3_aa: CASSQRERTNTGELFF
v_call: TRBV9; cdr3_aa: CASSASPGPNIQYF
v_call: TRBV7-8; cdr3_aa: CASSLGELTNQPQHF
v_call: TRBV28; cdr3_aa: CASSFGGSYEQYF
v_call: TRBV29-1; cdr3_aa: CSVVSREDIYEQYF
v_call: TRBV5-5; cdr3_aa: CASSPDRETQPQHF
v_call: TRBV5-1; cdr3_aa: CASSLAQGGTGELFF
v_call: TRBV6-5; cdr3_aa: CASSYGGINYGYTF
v_call: TRBV30; cdr3_aa: CASLGYEQYF
v_call: TRBV18; cdr3_aa: CASSSDEREEPYNEQFF
v_call: TRBV11-3; cdr3_aa: CASSSRRTGTQEQFF
v_call: TRBV20-1; cdr3_aa: CSARTSGEQFF
v_call: TRBV27; cdr3_aa: CASSLSQTVRVNEQFF
v_call: TRBV15; cdr3_aa: CATSGRTSGNEQFF
v_call: TRBV6-6; cdr3_aa: CATYRGHSGANVLTF
v_call: TRBV5-4; cdr3_aa: CASNRDRVSIEGSYTF
v_call: TRBV27; cdr3_aa: CASSGRASEKLFF
v_call: TRBV19; cdr3_aa: CASTAPYSNQPQHF
v_call: TRBV27; cdr3_aa: CASSPQTGANYGYTF
v_call: TRBV29-1; cdr3_aa: CSVGAISSGANVLTF
v_call: TRBV5-6; cdr3_aa: CASSSTPEWGERVYGYTF
v_call: TRBV28; cdr3_aa: CASSLRAGAYEQYF
v_call: TRBV7-9; cdr3_aa: CASSLADAPYEQYF
v_call: TRBV11-2; cdr3_aa: CASSLVGRTSDEQYF
v_call: TRBV7-9; cdr3_aa: CASSLAEMTQYF
v_call: TRBV9; cdr3_aa: CASSVSRGNGEQYF
v_call: TRBV28; cdr3_aa: CASSLFSGEETQYF
v_call: TRBV5-5; cdr3_aa: CASSLGHTNTEAFF
v_call: TRBV11-2; cdr3_aa: CASSLGRGRRRETQYF
v_call: TRBV5-4; cdr3_aa: CASRIRGLPDTQYF
v_call: TRBV29-1; cdr3_aa: CSVEFGHLSDTQYF
v_call: TRBV9; cdr3_aa: CASSALAGLSYNEQFF
v_call: TRBV4-1; cdr3_aa: CASSQERAGGANEQFF
v_call: TRBV4-1; cdr3_aa: CASSQEGQGFGEQFF
v_call: TRBV7-8; cdr3_aa: CASRGTGAITDTQYF
v_call: TRBV5-6; cdr3_aa: CASSLWDTEAFF
v_call: TRBV27; cdr3_aa: CASSLSSRQGQETQYF
v_call: TRBV10-3; cdr3_aa: CAISDSTRGGDNEQFF
v_call: TRBV7-9; cdr3_aa: CASTLRQKNTGELFF
v_call: TRBV20-1; cdr3_aa: CSARVPSEQYF
v_call: TRBV12-1; cdr3_aa: CASSYQGLVYNEQFF
v_call: TRBV18; cdr3_aa: CATTAQFAGPDTQYF